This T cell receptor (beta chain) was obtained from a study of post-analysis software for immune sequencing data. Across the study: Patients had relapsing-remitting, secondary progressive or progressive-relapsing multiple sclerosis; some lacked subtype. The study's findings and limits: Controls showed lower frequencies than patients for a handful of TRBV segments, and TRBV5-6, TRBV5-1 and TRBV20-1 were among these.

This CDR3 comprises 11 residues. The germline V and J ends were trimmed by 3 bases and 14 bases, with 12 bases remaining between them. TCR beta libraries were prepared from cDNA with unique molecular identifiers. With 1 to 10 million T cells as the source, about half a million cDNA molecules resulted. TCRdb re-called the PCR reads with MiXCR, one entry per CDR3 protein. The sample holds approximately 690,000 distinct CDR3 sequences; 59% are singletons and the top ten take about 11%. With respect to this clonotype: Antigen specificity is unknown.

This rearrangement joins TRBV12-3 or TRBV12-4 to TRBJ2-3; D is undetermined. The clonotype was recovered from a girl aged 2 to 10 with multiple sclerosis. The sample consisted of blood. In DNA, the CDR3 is TGTGCCAGCAGTTTGAATGGCAGTCCGTATTTT. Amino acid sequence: CASSLNGSPYF.